The source of this T cell receptor (beta chain) is a study of circulating and synovial CD4+ cells in juvenile arthritis. Repertoires were generated with immunoSEQ multiplex PCR, while TCRdb's copy carries only in-frame clones and drops some. This repertoire shows about 33,000 clones, nearly 95% found once; its top ten account for 0.68%. This clone was observed once. Its specificity is unknown. Study-wide results and caveats: Circulating pathogenic-like lymphocytes shared a substantially higher fraction of CDR3 sequences with synovium than bulk blood. These repertoires were less diverse than bulk blood CD4 repertoires.

The CDR3 covers 15 residues. The trim removed 0 bases at V and 7 bases at J, leaving 8 bases unmatched. CDR1 is GTSNPN, CDR2 SVGIG, per germline (reference sequence). The clonotype comes from a human donor with juvenile idiopathic arthritis. Sequencing was done on a sample of CD4+ T cells from blood. This chain uses TRBV30 with TRBJ2-3; 9 nucleotides line up with TRBD2. The CDR3 region is CAWSVDSGRRNTQYF. The CDR3 DNA follows: TGTGCCTGGAGTGTAGATAGCGGGAGACGGAATACGCAGTATTTT.